This T cell receptor beta chain originates from a study of identifying expanded T cells in peripheral blood. Overall study results and limits: Variance in clone template counts between approximately 2-week samples significantly increased with total template count across all healthy donors. Differentially abundant clones: around 1.1 between replicates, approximately 15 at about 13 days, approximately 18 at four.

Measured with immunoSEQ multiplex PCR; TCRdb has only the in-frame clones, and not every one. In the table there are under 100,000 clones, roughly 81% of which are singletons. To note about this clone: What it recognizes is unknown.

Sequenced material: blood. The sequence derives from a person aged 18 to 75 in good health.

CDR3 residues: CASRDRESYNSPLHF. Here the CDR3 DNA reads TGTGCCAGCCGGGACAGGGAGAGTTATAATTCACCCCTCCACTTT. This rearrangement joins TRBV19 to TRBJ1-6; 9 nucleotides match TRBD1. CDR3 size: 15 residues. Germline V gene data show CDR1 as LNHDA and CDR2 as SQIVND (reference sequence). The V gene end was trimmed by 9 bases and the J gene end by 4 bases; junction bases not matched to a gene: 7.